This note documents a single TCR beta chain sequence. Its antigen is still unknown. Specified treatment: approximately 9-day PBMC culture with coronavirus spike peptide pools or control peptides (ViraFEST assay). The data are from a study of vaccination and CD4 T cells after COVID-19. The germline CDR1 and CDR2 sequences are SGHNT and YYREEE (reference sequence). The CDR3 is made up of 16 amino acids. V was clipped by 4 bases and J by 4 bases; unmatched bases: 12. The assay that was used to sequence DNA from cultured CD4+ T cells was the Oncomine TCR Beta short-read assay. TCRdb re-called the PCR reads with MiXCR, one entry per CDR3 protein. Of 8,500 to 13,000 distinct CDR3 sequences listed, 30% to 35% are singletons.

The rearrangement joins TRBV5-4 to TRBJ1-1, with TRBD1 matching over 8 bases. The clonotype comes from a human donor who had recovered from COVID-19. The sequenced sample was CD4+ T cells from blood, cultured in vitro. This CDR3 is CASSRDRIQSGTEAFF. Here the CDR3 DNA reads TGTGCCAGCAGCCGGGACAGGATCCAATCGGGCACTGAAGCTTTCTTT.